A selection of T cell receptor beta chains follows, all from one sample in a study of beta chain features in type 1 diabetes. The table came from immunoSEQ multiplex PCR; TCRdb's copy has only in-frame clones and leaves some out. The sample contains hundreds of thousands of clones, about 14% of which appear only once. Sequences were obtained from naive CD4+ T cells from blood. The receptor set was obtained from a young man in good health. Both conserved end residues are part of each CDR3. The order of the fields is V gene, D gene, clone size, J gene, CDR3 DNA, CDR3 protein. A D gene is named only where the DNA matches it firmly. Expanded clones are given a class, and other clones once, few, many or no size at all.

TRBV6-1,TRBD1,few,TRBJ1-5,TGTGCCAGCAGTGTAGGGACAGCGAATCAGCCCCAGCATTTT,CASSVGTANQPQHF
TRBV5-1,TRBD2,few,TRBJ2-5,TGCGCCAGCAGCTTCGCCCCGACTAGCGGAGGGGAGACCCAGTACTTC,CASSFAPTSGGETQYF
TRBV5-6,.,.,TRBJ1-2,TGTGCCAGCAAGGTCGGGCCCCCCGCGTCGGGTTCCTATGGCTACACCTTC,CASKVGPPASGSYGYTF
TRBV18,.,.,TRBJ1-1,TGTGCCAGCTCTTGGGGTAAGAACACTGAAGCTTTCTTT,CASSWGKNTEAFF
TRBV7-2,.,.,TRBJ2-1,TGTGCCAGCAGCTTAAGTCAGGGGAGGGGGTCCAATGAGCAGTTCTTC,CASSLSQGRGSNEQFF
TRBV5-4,.,.,TRBJ1-4,TGTGCCAGCAGCTTGGAAGGTGGGGTTAATGAAAAACTGTTTTTT,CASSLEGGVNEKLFF
TRBV7-2,TRBD1,.,TRBJ1-2,TGTGCCAGCAGCCCTGGGACAGCGCGTCTTAATCGCTACACCTTC,CASSPGTARLNRYTF
TRBV10-3,TRBD2,few,TRBJ2-3,TGTGCCATCAGTGAGACTAGCGGGGGGGCCGGAGCAGATACGCAGTATTTT,CAISETSGGAGADTQYF
TRBV5-1,.,.,TRBJ2-3,TGCGCCAGCAGCTTGGCCTGGGCCGGAGGTACAGATACGCAGTATTTT,CASSLAWAGGTDTQYF
TRBV7-2,.,few,TRBJ1-2,TGTGCCAGCAGCTTAGCGGGAGCACAGGGAGTGAACTATGGCTACACCTTC,CASSLAGAQGVNYGYTF
TRBV11-3,.,once,TRBJ2-3,TGTGCCAGCAGCTTAGGGCTGCGGGGCCCAGATACGCAGTATTTT,CASSLGLRGPDTQYF
TRBV28,.,.,TRBJ1-2,TGTGCCAGCGGAGCACAGGGAAGAAGTGGCTACACCTTC,CASGAQGRSGYTF
TRBV5-1,.,.,TRBJ2-1,TGCGCCAGCAGCCCGGGCCGTTGGGGGGCCTCCTACAATGAGCAGTTCTTC,CASSPGRWGASYNEQFF
TRBV7-2,.,.,TRBJ2-1,TGTGCCAGCAGCTTAGGCCCCGGGACAAACTCTGAGCAGTTCTTC,CASSLGPGTNSEQFF
TRBV7-2,TRBD1,.,TRBJ2-7,TGTGCCAGCAGCTCCGACAGGGGGCCATCCTACGAGCAGTACTTC,CASSSDRGPSYEQYF
TRBV28,TRBD2,many,TRBJ2-1,TGTGCCAGCACCACGGGACTACGCGTAGAGCAGTTCTTC,CASTTGLRVEQFF
TRBV7-2,.,.,TRBJ1-4,TGTGCCAGCAGCTTTTACAGGCGCGCAACTAATGAAAAACTGTTTTTT,CASSFYRRATNEKLFF
TRBV5-1,.,.,TRBJ2-1,TGCGCCAGCAGCTTGGGTCACACAGTCTACAATGAGCAGTTCTTC,CASSLGHTVYNEQFF
TRBV29-1,.,.,TRBJ1-1,TGCAGCGTACAACAGGTATTCAACACTGAAGCTTTCTTT,CSVQQVFNTEAFF
TRBV18,TRBD1,.,TRBJ2-7,TGTGCCAGCTCACGAGGGGGACAGCTACCTTACGAGCAGTACTTC,CASSRGGQLPYEQYF
TRBV4-3,.,few,TRBJ1-2,TGCGCCAGCAGCCAAGACGACAGTTACTATGGCTACACCTTC,CASSQDDSYYGYTF
TRBV30,.,.,TRBJ1-2,TGTGCCTGGAGGTCGTTAGGTACTAACTATGGCTACACCTTC,CAWRSLGTNYGYTF
TRBV9,.,few,TRBJ2-7,TGTGCCAGTAATTCGGGCCCCTACGAGCAGTACTTC,CASNSGPYEQYF
TRBV7-2,TRBD2,.,TRBJ2-3,TGTGCCAGCAGCCCCGGGAGGCGGAAAACAGCGGGGCCCCTTCTCTATTTT,CASSPGRRKTAGPLLYF
TRBV5-1,.,few,TRBJ2-5,TGCGCCAGCAGCAAACTAACTGACCAAGAGACCCAGTACTTC,CASSKLTDQETQYF
TRBV11-2,TRBD2,few,TRBJ2-1,TGTGCCAGCAGCCCTAGCGGGGGGCGGGGTGAGCAGTTCTTC,CASSPSGGRGEQFF
TRBV7-8,TRBD1,.,TRBJ1-2,TGTGCCAGCAGCTCCTGGACAGGTGGTGGCTACACCTTC,CASSSWTGGGYTF
TRBV27,TRBD2,.,TRBJ2-5,TGTGCCAGCAGTTTAGGAACCGGGACTAGCGAGTCCCTGGGGGCCCAGTACTTC,CASSLGTGTSESLGAQYF
TRBV28,TRBD1,few,TRBJ2-7,TGTGCCAGCAGACCGCACCGGGACAGGGGTTTACACGAGCAGTACTTC,CASRPHRDRGLHEQYF
TRBV7-9,TRBD2,.,TRBJ2-3,TGTGCCAGCAGGACCGGACTAGCGTATGCAGATACGCAGTATTTT,CASRTGLAYADTQYF
TRBV5-1,.,few,TRBJ2-5,TGCGCCAGCAGCTTGGTAGGTCAAGAGACCCAGTACTTC,CASSLVGQETQYF
TRBV7-9,.,.,TRBJ2-2,TGTGCCTGGAAGGGCAGGACTTCGAACACCGGGGAGCTGTTTTTT,CAWKGRTSNTGELFF
TRBV18,.,many,TRBJ1-1,TGTGCCAGCTCACAGGGGCGGAACACTGAAGCTTTCTTT,CASSQGRNTEAFF
TRBV28,.,.,TRBJ1-5,TGTGCCAGCAGTTCATCAGCTCAGCCCCAGCATTTT,CASSSSAQPQHF
TRBV9,.,.,TRBJ2-2,TGTGCCAGCAGCTTCAGACAGAACACCGGGGAGCTGTTTTTT,CASSFRQNTGELFF
TRBV7-2,TRBD2,few,TRBJ2-5,TGTGCCAGCAGCCGGACTAGCGGGAACCAAGAGACCCAGTACTTC,CASSRTSGNQETQYF
TRBV4-2,TRBD2,few,TRBJ2-3,TGTGCCAGCAGCCTAAAACTAGCGGGGGGCACAGATACGCAGTATTTT,CASSLKLAGGTDTQYF
TRBV25-1,.,.,TRBJ2-5,TGTGCCAGCAGGCAGGGGGGCGCGGTAGGACAAGAGACCCAGTACTTC,CASRQGGAVGQETQYF